The 24 T cell receptor beta chains in this list originate from one sample, sequenced in a study of blood T cell repertoires in COVID-19. Repertoires were generated with immunoSEQ multiplex PCR, while TCRdb's copy carries only in-frame clones and drops some. This table holds more than 95,000 clones, 85% to 90% found once. Sequencing was performed on peripheral blood. These receptors were taken from a man between 65 and 79 years old who had recovered from COVID-19.

This chain joins TRBV11-2 and TRBJ2-7; 10 bases match TRBD1. With V trimmed by 3 bases and J by 6 bases, 8 bases remained unmatched. CDR3 size: 15 residues. CDR1 and CDR2 from the germline V gene are SGHAT and FQNNGV. CDR3 nucleotide sequence: TGTGCCAGCAGCTTGCAATCCGGGACAGGGGTCGAGCAGTACTTC. Encoded protein: CASSLQSGTGVEQYF.

The genes are TRBV7-8 and TRBJ2-7; D possibly corresponds to TRBD2 (5 bases). Per germline, CDR1 SGHVS and CDR2 FQNEAQ. The CDR3 sequence is 16 residues long. V shed 1 base and J shed 2 bases, with 15 bases lying between them. The CDR3 protein is CASSLVSGLIAYEQYF. CDR3 nucleotide sequence: TGTGCCAGCAGCTTAGTAAGCGGCTTAATTGCCTACGAGCAGTACTTC.

The rearrangement uses TRBV7-8 and TRBJ2-5; D is perhaps TRBD2 (5 bases). This CDR3 has 16 amino acids. V dropped 5 bases and J dropped 3 bases, with 19 bases sitting between them. Germline CDR1 is SGHVS and CDR2 is FQNEAQ. CDR3 nucleotide sequence: TGTGCCAGCAGCCGACTGGGAGAGATAACGAAAGAGACCCAGTACTTC. This encodes CASSRLGEITKETQYF. Based on the CDR3 plus reference TRBV7-8 and TRBJ2-5, the full variable domain is GAGVSQSPRYKVAKRGQDVALRCDPISGHVSLFWYQQALGQGPEFLTYFQNEAQLDKSGLPSDRFFAERPEGSVSTLKIQRTQQEDSAVYLCASSRLGEITKETQYFGPGTRLLVL.

Only one count was recorded for this clone. The chain links TRBV5-4 to TRBJ2-5, with 9 bases fitting TRBD2. The CDR3 length is 15 residues. The V gene's germline CDR1 is SGHNT and CDR2 YYREEE (reference sequence). V gave up 3 bases and J gave up 4 bases; unmatched junction bases: 7. The CDR3 DNA is TGTGCCAGCAGCTCACTTAGCGGGAGTGGAGAGACCCAGTACTTC. Translation: CASSSLSGSGETQYF.

This sequence joins TRBV5-4 and TRBJ2-7, with D uncertain. The V end was cut by 0 bases, the J end by 7 bases, with 17 bases between. In germline, CDR1 is SGHNT, CDR2 YYREEE (reference sequence). The CDR3 length is 15 residues. CDR3 DNA sequence: TGTGCCAGCAGCTTGGCGTCTCTAACAACTAAGGAGCAGTACTTC. This encodes CASSLASLTTKEQYF.

V gene TRBV30 combines with J gene TRBJ1-6; no definite D call. Per germline, CDR1 GTSNPN and CDR2 SVGIG (reference sequence). The CDR3 runs 14 residues. Trimming removed 2 bases from V and 9 bases from J, with 14 bases in between. This CDR3 reads CAWSSGRVGSPLHF. The CDR3 DNA sequence: TGTGCCTGGAGTTCGGGGAGGGTTGGTTCACCCCTCCACTTT.

This clone was found a few times. This rearrangement joins TRBV28 to TRBJ2-3; a weak D match, TRBD1 (6 bases). The length of the CDR3 is 15 residues. Between the trimmed V and J ends, which lost 1 base and 6 bases, there was a span of 14 bases. CDR1 MDHEN and CDR2 SYDVKM come from the germline V gene. In nucleotides, the CDR3 is TGTGCCAGCAGTTTATCCCTGGACAGTTCCGATACGCAGTATTTT. It yields the protein CASSLSLDSSDTQYF.

The CDR3 loop reads CASSIGQGASYEQYF. For the CDR3, the DNA is TGTGCCAGCAGCATCGGACAGGGGGCCTCCTACGAGCAGTACTTC. The chain is built from TRBV5-5 and TRBJ2-7, with 11 positions matching TRBD1. Per germline, CDR1 SGHKS and CDR2 YYEKEE (reference sequence). The V gene end was trimmed by 4 bases and the J gene end by 0 bases; junction bases not matched to a gene: 3. The CDR3 extends over 15 amino acids.

With regard to this clone: The same CDR3 is also encoded by other DNA sequences in this sample. The V and J genes are TRBV5-1 and TRBJ1-1; the D is unclear. V dropped 5 bases and J dropped 0 bases, with 8 bases sitting between them. Germline V CDR1 and CDR2: SGHRS, YFSETQ. The CDR3 has 13 amino acids. The CDR3 is CASRGQMNTEAFF. The CDR3 DNA sequence: TGCGCCAGCAGGGGCCAGATGAACACTGAAGCTTTCTTT.

This chain links TRBV2 with TRBJ1-2, with no clear D. Germline V gives CDR1 SNHLY, CDR2 FYNNEI. Trimming shortened V by 6 bases and J by 0 bases, and 14 bases separated the two germline ends. CDR3 length: 15 residues. The CDR3 spells CASRALTQANYGYTF. The CDR3 DNA reads TGTGCCAGCAGAGCCTTAACTCAGGCTAACTATGGCTACACCTTC. The full variable domain, with the rest looked up from reference TRBV2 and TRBJ1-2, is EPEVTQTPSHQVTQMGQEVILRCVPISNHLYFYWYRQILGQKVEFLVSFYNNEISEKSEIFDDQFSVERPDGSNFTLKIRSTKLEDSAMYFCASRALTQANYGYTFGSGTRLTVV.

The chain combines TRBV9 with TRBJ2-7, with 10 bases aligning to TRBD2. Germline lookup yields CDR1 SGDLS and CDR2 YYNGEE. Trimming cost V 3 bases and J 7 bases; bases outside gene matches: 7. This CDR3 comprises 14 residues. CDR3 DNA: TGTGCCAGCAGCGCTAGCGGGAGTCTCAGGGAGCAGTACTTC. Its translation: CASSASGSLREQYF.

The chain couples TRBV7-3 to TRBJ2-1; D is perhaps TRBD2 (5 bases). V was pared by 2 bases and J by 6 bases, with 17 bases between. There are 16 residues in the CDR3. Looked up from germline, CDR1 is SGHTA and CDR2 is FQGTGA. CDR3: CASSLYGVSALNEQFF. The CDR3 DNA reads as TGTGCCAGCAGCTTATATGGTGTTAGCGCGCTCAATGAGCAGTTCTTC. The full variable domain, its missing parts supplied by reference TRBV7-3 and TRBJ2-1, is GAGVSQTPSNKVTEKGKYVELRCDPISGHTALYWYRQSLGQGPEFLIYFQGTGAADDSGLPNDRFFAVRPEGSVSTLKIQRTERGDSAVYLCASSLYGVSALNEQFFGPGTRLTVL.

The chain is built from TRBV9 and TRBJ2-1, with a tentative D call TRBD1 (6 bases). The germline V and J ends were trimmed by 2 bases and 7 bases, with 16 bases remaining between them. This CDR3 is 15 amino acids long. Germline V gene data show CDR1 as SGDLS and CDR2 as YYNGEE. This chain's CDR3 is CASSVQGPVGNEQFF. The CDR3 nucleotides are TGTGCCAGCAGCGTTCAGGGGCCAGTAGGGAATGAGCAGTTCTTC.

The J gene is TRBJ2-7, the V gene TRBV4-1, with 10 positions matching TRBD1. Germline CDR1 MGHRA, CDR2 YSYEKL. J gave up 2 bases and V 3 bases, and 7 bases lay outside the gene matches. The CDR3 loop spans 16 amino acids. DNA for the CDR3: TGCGCCAGCAGCCATGGGGGGGGGACAGGGGCCTACGAGCAGTACTTC. Translation: CASSHGGGTGAYEQYF.

The rearrangement links TRBV28 to TRBJ1-4; D unclear. Between the trimmed V and J ends, which lost 2 bases and 12 bases, there was a span of 7 bases. The CDR3 is made up of 11 amino acids. Germline assignment: CDR1 MDHEN and CDR2 SYDVKM. CDR3: CASSLTSELFF. The CDR3 nucleotides read TGTGCCAGCAGTTTAACAAGTGAACTGTTTTTT.

This CDR3 is CASSLGQGGQPQHF. CDR3 nucleotides: TGTGCCAGCAGCTTGGGGCAGGGTGGTCAGCCCCAGCATTTT. This sequence joins TRBV5-5 and TRBJ1-5, with a weak D call TRBD1 (5 bases). The V and J ends lost 0 bases and 6 bases respectively, with 10 bases between them. This CDR3 has 14 amino acids. The V gene's germline CDR1 is SGHKS and CDR2 YYEKEE (reference sequence).

This clone was counted a single time. The chain has TRBV10-2 and TRBJ1-2; TRBD1 agrees at 7 bases. Germline V CDR1 and CDR2: WSHSY, SAAADI. This CDR3 spans 13 amino acids. Unmatched junction bases numbered 8, after V lost 10 bases and J lost 3 bases. Here the CDR3 reads CAIGQGGDYGYTF. DNA of the CDR3: TGCGCCATCGGCCAGGGGGGTGACTATGGCTACACCTTC.

The chain uses TRBV28 and TRBJ2-7; D is possibly TRBD1 (5 bases). This CDR3 has 14 residues. From germline, CDR1 is MDHEN and CDR2 SYDVKM. V was clipped by 6 bases and J by 2 bases, with 14 bases between them. CDR3 sequence: CASRTPGYPYEQYF. In nucleotides, the CDR3 is TGTGCCAGCAGAACCCCAGGGTACCCCTACGAGCAGTACTTC.

The genes are TRBV5-1 and TRBJ2-7; D is uncertain. CDR3 length: 13 amino acids. Trimming pared 5 bases from V and 1 base from J, leaving 10 bases between. Germline V CDR1 and CDR2: SGHRS, YFSETQ. The CDR3, as DNA: TGCGCCAGCAGGCAGACGGGTTCCTACGAGCAGTACTTC. Amino acids: CASRQTGSYEQYF.

This clone showed up just once. This CDR3 is CASSLGAYTIQETQYF. The CDR3 DNA follows: TGTGCCAGCAGCTTAGGGGCTTATACGATCCAAGAGACCCAGTACTTC. This sequence joins TRBV7-2 and TRBJ2-5; the D is unclear. The CDR3 contains 16 residues. Trimming took off 1 base at V and 1 base at J, with 13 bases between the two ends. Per the germline V gene, CDR1 is SGHTA and CDR2 is FQGNSA. The full variable domain, rest sourced from reference TRBV7-2 and TRBJ2-5, is GAGVSQSPSNKVTEKGKDVELRCDPISGHTALYWYRQSLGQGLEFLIYFQGNSAPDKSGLPSDRFSAERTGGSVSTLTIQRTQQEDSAVYLCASSLGAYTIQETQYFGPGTRLLVL.

The V gene is TRBV24-1, the J gene TRBJ1-1, with 9 nucleotides matching TRBD1. The length of the CDR3 is 16 residues. V dropped 3 bases and J dropped 4; count of bases not matched to a gene: 8. The V gene's germline CDR1 is KGHDR and CDR2 SFDVKD. CDR3 DNA sequence: TGTGCCACCAGTGATACCGGGACAGGGACGAGCACTGAAGCTTTCTTT. Protein: CATSDTGTGTSTEAFF.

The V call is TRBV5-1, the J call TRBJ2-5; 7 nucleotides match TRBD2. The CDR3 runs 13 residues. The germline gives CDR1 SGHRS, CDR2 YFSETQ. V dropped 3 bases and J dropped 2; count of bases not matched to a gene: 1. CDR3 nucleotide sequence: TGCGCCAGCAGCTGGCGGGGGCAAGAGACCCAGTACTTC. Translation gives CASSWRGQETQYF.

There are many counts of this clone. V usage is TRBV9 and J usage is TRBJ2-7; D call uncertain. The ends were cut back, 0 bases at V and 5 bases at J, with 9 bases in the middle. Per the germline V gene, CDR1 is SGDLS and CDR2 is YYNGEE. The CDR3 length is 13 residues. Written as DNA, the CDR3 is TGTGCCAGCAGCGTAGGACACAAGGACGAGCAGTACTTC. As protein: CASSVGHKDEQYF. The whole variable domain, filled in from reference TRBV9 and TRBJ2-7, reads DSGVTQTPKHLITATGQRVTLRCSPRSGDLSVYWYQQSLDQGLQFLIQYYNGEERAKGNILERFSAQQFPDLHSELNLSSLELGDSALYFCASSVGHKDEQYFGPGTRLTVT.

The count of this clone is one. The chain combines TRBV28 with TRBJ2-3; 7 nucleotides align to TRBD2. V dropped 8 bases and J dropped 3; count of bases not matched to a gene: 2. This CDR3 is built from 12 residues. Germline V CDR1 and CDR2: MDHEN, SYDVKM. Here the CDR3 reads CASLGGTDTQYF. CDR3 DNA: TGTGCCAGCTTGGGGGGGACAGATACGCAGTATTTT.